The clone carrying this T cell receptor beta chain was detected a few times. The entry originates in a study of T cells after yellow fever vaccination. Looked up from germline, CDR1 is DFQATT and CDR2 is SNEGSKA (reference sequence). V lost 3 bases to trimming and J lost 2 bases, with 17 bases between them. CDR3 length: 15 amino acids. Template switching with 5'RACE generated the TCR cDNA and added a universal primer site and UMIs. TCRdb redid the calling of the 5' RACE reads with MiXCR, one entry per CDR3 protein. The sample has roughly 500,000 distinct CDR3 sequences, roughly a fifth seen once. The material sequenced was PBMCs, taken 15 days after the yellow fever booster vaccination. This TCR came from a man in his thirties or forties who received the YFV17D yellow fever vaccine. The rearrangement joins TRBV20-1 to TRBJ2-7, with D possibly matching TRBD2 (6 bases). As DNA, the CDR3 is TGCAGTGCTAGCGCATCCCCGGGAGTAACCTACGAGCAGTACTTC. This translates into CSASASPGVTYEQYF.